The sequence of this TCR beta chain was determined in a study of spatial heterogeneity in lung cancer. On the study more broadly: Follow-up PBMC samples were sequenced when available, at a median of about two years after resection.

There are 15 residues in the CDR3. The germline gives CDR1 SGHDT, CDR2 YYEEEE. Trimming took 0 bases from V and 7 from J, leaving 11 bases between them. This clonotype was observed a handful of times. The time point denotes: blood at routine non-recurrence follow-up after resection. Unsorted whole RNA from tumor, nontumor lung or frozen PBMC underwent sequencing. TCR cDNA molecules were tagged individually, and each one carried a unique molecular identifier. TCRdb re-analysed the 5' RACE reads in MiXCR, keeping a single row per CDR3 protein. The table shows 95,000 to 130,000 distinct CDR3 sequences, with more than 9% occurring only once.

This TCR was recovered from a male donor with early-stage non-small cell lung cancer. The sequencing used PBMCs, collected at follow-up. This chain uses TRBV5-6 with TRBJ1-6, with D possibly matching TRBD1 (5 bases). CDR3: CASSLGGGTNSPLHF. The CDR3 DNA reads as TGTGCCAGCAGCTTGGGCGGAGGGACGAATTCACCCCTCCACTTT.